These 18 T cell receptor beta chains were sequenced from one sample in a study of blood T cell repertoires in COVID-19. Using immunoSEQ multiplex PCR, the repertoire was profiled, and TCRdb retains in-frame clones only, with some absent. Of about 240,000 clones listed, around 84% were seen once; the top ten hold 3.4%. Input material: peripheral blood. The receptors here all came from a woman aged 18 to 35 with acute or convalescent COVID-19.

The rearrangement uses TRBV5-1 and TRBJ1-2; D is perhaps TRBD1 (6 bases). Germline CDR1 and CDR2: SGHRS and YFSETQ. The CDR3 totals 15 residues. V shed 3 bases and J shed 0 bases, with 12 bases lying between them. The CDR3 reads CASSSSGQPNYGYTF. The CDR3 DNA reads TGCGCCAGCAGCTCTAGCGGACAGCCTAACTATGGCTACACCTTC.

This chain connects TRBV29-1 to TRBJ1-5; D is perhaps TRBD1 (5 bases). The germline V gene encodes CDR1 SQVTM and CDR2 ANQGSEA. CDR3 size: 13 residues. The V end lost 4 bases, the J end lost 0 bases, and 7 bases lay between the germline ends. In DNA, the CDR3 is TGCAGCGTTGCAGGGAATAGCAATCAGCCCCAGCATTTT. It yields the protein CSVAGNSNQPQHF.

The gene calls are TRBV7-2 and TRBJ2-4; TRBD2 matches 11 bases. The CDR3 contains 18 residues. J gave up 7 bases and V 5 bases, and 16 bases lay outside the gene matches. Germline-derived CDR1 and CDR2 are SGHTA and FQGNSA. This chain's CDR3 is CASSRQPVLAGGANIQYF. Written as DNA, the CDR3 is TGTGCCAGCAGCAGACAGCCTGTGTTAGCGGGAGGGGCGAACATTCAGTACTTC.

This clone was counted a few times. The gene calls are TRBV7-6 and TRBJ2-1, with 7 nucleotides matching TRBD1. Germline V CDR1 and CDR2: SGHVS, FNYEAQ. CDR3 length: 17 amino acids. V lost 5 bases, J lost 4 bases, and 14 bases stayed unmatched. CDR3: CASSPQGVDELYNEQFF. CDR3 coding DNA: TGTGCCAGCAGCCCCCAGGGGGTGGACGAGCTTTACAATGAGCAGTTCTTC. The whole variable domain, filled in from reference TRBV7-6 and TRBJ2-1, reads GAGVSQSPRYKVTKRGQDVALRCDPISGHVSLYWYRQALGQGPEFLTYFNYEAQQDKSGLPNDRFSAERPEGSISTLTIQRTEQRDSAMYRCASSPQGVDELYNEQFFGPGTRLTVL.

This clone was recorded many times. The rearrangement joins TRBV5-1 to TRBJ2-7; D possibly corresponds to TRBD1 (5 bases). This CDR3 is 14 amino acids long. CDR1 is SGHRS and CDR2 is YFSETQ in the germline V gene. The ends were cut back, 5 bases at V and 2 bases at J, with 14 bases in the middle. The CDR3 DNA reads TGCGCCAGCAGAGGGGAAGGGTTGGCCTACGAGCAGTACTTC. This translates into CASRGEGLAYEQYF.

This chain joins TRBV5-6 and TRBJ2-4; TRBD2 is a possible D gene (5 bases). From germline, CDR1 is SGHDT and CDR2 YYEEEE. The CDR3 is 16 amino acids. Trimming left V 4 bases short and J 0 bases short, with 14 bases between. The CDR3 DNA is TGTGCCAGCAGCGAAACTAGAGCCCTAGCCAAAAACATTCAGTACTTC. The encoded protein is CASSETRALAKNIQYF.

The chain joins TRBV7-8 to TRBJ2-7, with 9 bases that match TRBD1. CDR1 and CDR2 (germline): SGHVS, FQNEAQ. The CDR3 contains 20 residues. V trimming: 1 base; J trimming: 4 bases; junction bases outside the gene matches: 20. The CDR3 region is CASSLDAVTLWGQGVYEQYF. The CDR3 DNA follows: TGTGCCAGCAGCTTAGATGCTGTAACATTGTGGGGACAGGGAGTATACGAGCAGTACTTC.

The chain recombines TRBV6-5 with TRBJ1-2, with a tentative D call TRBD1 (5 bases). CDR3 size: 13 residues. Trimming removed 5 bases from V and 6 bases from J, with 13 bases in between. In germline, CDR1 is MNHEY, CDR2 SVGAGI. DNA of the CDR3: TGTGCCAGCAGTCCGGGACTTTCCGATGGCTACACCTTC. Translation: CASSPGLSDGYTF.

The CDR3 region is CASSQGRTGVPEAFF. DNA for the CDR3: TGCGCCAGCAGCCAAGGTAGGACAGGGGTCCCTGAAGCTTTCTTT. The rearrangement joins TRBV4-3 to TRBJ1-1; 9 bases agree with TRBD1. V lost 1 base, J lost 6 bases, and 6 bases stayed unmatched. CDR3 length equals 15 residues. Germline CDR1 is LGHNA and CDR2 is YSLEER.

This clone came up once. The CDR3 is CASTQGVGRGHNEQFF. CDR3 in DNA: TGTGCCAGCACCCAAGGGGTCGGCAGGGGGCACAATGAGCAGTTCTTC. This rearrangement joins TRBV28 to TRBJ2-1; 8 bases line up with TRBD1. Germline loops: CDR1 MDHEN, CDR2 SYDVKM. V lost 7 bases to trimming and J lost 5 bases; unmatched junction nucleotides: 13. The CDR3 totals 16 residues.

The V gene is TRBV19, the J gene TRBJ2-3, with 12 bases aligning to TRBD1. The germline CDR1 and CDR2 sequences are LNHDA and SQIVND (reference sequence). The V gene end was trimmed by 7 bases and the J gene end by 4 bases; junction bases not matched to a gene: 9. This CDR3 is 16 amino acids long. The DNA of the CDR3 is TGTGCCAGTAACTCCCCGGGACAGGGGGCCGCAGATACGCAGTATTTT. Protein sequence: CASNSPGQGAADTQYF.

This CDR3 reads CASSPAHSTGSYNEQFF. Written as DNA, the CDR3 is TGTGCCAGCAGCCCCGCCCATTCAACGGGCTCCTACAATGAGCAGTTCTTC. V usage is TRBV4-2 and J usage is TRBJ2-1; D unresolved. The CDR3 runs 17 residues. The germline CDR1 and CDR2 sequences are LGHNA and YNFKEQ. Deletions cut 4 bases from V and 0 bases from J, with 16 bases between.

The chain carries TRBV2 and TRBJ2-7; the D gene is possibly TRBD2 (6 bases). The germline V gene encodes CDR1 SNHLY and CDR2 FYNNEI. The CDR3 is made up of 14 amino acids. V was cut by 8 bases and J by 3 bases, with 17 bases left in between. This CDR3 reads CASCQAGHIYEQYF. In nucleotides, the CDR3 is TGTGCCAGCTGCCAAGCGGGTCATATCTACGAGCAGTACTTC.

The rearrangement links TRBV19 to TRBJ2-2; D is uncertain. CDR1 and CDR2 (germline): LNHDA, SQIVND (reference sequence). The ends were cut back, 3 bases at V and 5 bases at J, with 10 bases in the middle. The CDR3 has 14 amino acids. The CDR3 DNA reads as TGTGCCAGTAGTATCTGGATCGGGACCGGGGAGCTGTTTTTT. Protein product: CASSIWIGTGELFF. The full variable domain, in which reference TRBV19 and TRBJ2-2 provide the parts outside the CDR3, is DGGITQSPKYLFRKEGQNVTLSCEQNLNHDAMYWYRQDPGQGLRLIYYSQIVNDFQKGDIAEGYSVSREKKESFPLTVTSAQKNPTAFYLCASSIWIGTGELFFGEGSRLTVL.

The V gene is TRBV5-1, the J gene TRBJ2-3; D gene unclear. V dropped 0 bases and J dropped 8 bases, with 7 bases sitting between them. This CDR3 contains 12 residues. CDR1 and CDR2 from the germline V gene are SGHRS and YFSETQ. CDR3 DNA sequence: TGCGCCAGCAGCTTGGACCTCGGTACGCAGTATTTT. It codes for CASSLDLGTQYF. The full variable domain, in which reference TRBV5-1 and TRBJ2-3 provide the parts outside the CDR3, is KAGVTQTPRYLIKTRGQQVTLSCSPISGHRSVSWYQQTPGQGLQFLFEYFSETQRNKGNFPGRFSGRQFSNSRSEMNVSTLELGDSALYLCASSLDLGTQYFGPGTRLTVL.

The chain combines TRBV24-1 with TRBJ2-1; 10 nucleotides match TRBD2. Unmatched junction bases numbered 8, after V lost 4 bases and J lost 9 bases. The CDR3 covers 15 residues. Germline V gives CDR1 KGHDR, CDR2 SFDVKD. The CDR3 sequence: CATSDPGTSVGEQFF. The CDR3 DNA follows: TGTGCCACCAGTGACCCCGGGACTAGCGTGGGTGAGCAGTTCTTC.

The chain couples TRBV15 to TRBJ2-1; TRBD2 matches at 14 bases. The CDR3 sequence is 21 residues long. The trim removed 0 bases at V and 0 bases at J, leaving 10 bases unmatched. Looked up from germline, CDR1 is LNHNV and CDR2 is YYDKDF (reference sequence). CDR3 DNA: TGTGCCACCAGCAGAGATATGGGACTAGCGGGAGATTCCAGCTCCTACAATGAGCAGTTCTTC. Its translation: CATSRDMGLAGDSSSYNEQFF.

The V call is TRBV28, the J call TRBJ1-1; a possible D gene is TRBD1 (5 bases). The CDR3 runs 15 residues. V was shortened by 0 bases and J by 1 base, with 9 bases between the two germline ends. The germline gives CDR1 MDHEN, CDR2 SYDVKM. CDR3 sequence (DNA): TGTGCCAGCAGTTTATGGGCTACAGGGAACACTGAAGCTTTCTTT. It translates to CASSLWATGNTEAFF.